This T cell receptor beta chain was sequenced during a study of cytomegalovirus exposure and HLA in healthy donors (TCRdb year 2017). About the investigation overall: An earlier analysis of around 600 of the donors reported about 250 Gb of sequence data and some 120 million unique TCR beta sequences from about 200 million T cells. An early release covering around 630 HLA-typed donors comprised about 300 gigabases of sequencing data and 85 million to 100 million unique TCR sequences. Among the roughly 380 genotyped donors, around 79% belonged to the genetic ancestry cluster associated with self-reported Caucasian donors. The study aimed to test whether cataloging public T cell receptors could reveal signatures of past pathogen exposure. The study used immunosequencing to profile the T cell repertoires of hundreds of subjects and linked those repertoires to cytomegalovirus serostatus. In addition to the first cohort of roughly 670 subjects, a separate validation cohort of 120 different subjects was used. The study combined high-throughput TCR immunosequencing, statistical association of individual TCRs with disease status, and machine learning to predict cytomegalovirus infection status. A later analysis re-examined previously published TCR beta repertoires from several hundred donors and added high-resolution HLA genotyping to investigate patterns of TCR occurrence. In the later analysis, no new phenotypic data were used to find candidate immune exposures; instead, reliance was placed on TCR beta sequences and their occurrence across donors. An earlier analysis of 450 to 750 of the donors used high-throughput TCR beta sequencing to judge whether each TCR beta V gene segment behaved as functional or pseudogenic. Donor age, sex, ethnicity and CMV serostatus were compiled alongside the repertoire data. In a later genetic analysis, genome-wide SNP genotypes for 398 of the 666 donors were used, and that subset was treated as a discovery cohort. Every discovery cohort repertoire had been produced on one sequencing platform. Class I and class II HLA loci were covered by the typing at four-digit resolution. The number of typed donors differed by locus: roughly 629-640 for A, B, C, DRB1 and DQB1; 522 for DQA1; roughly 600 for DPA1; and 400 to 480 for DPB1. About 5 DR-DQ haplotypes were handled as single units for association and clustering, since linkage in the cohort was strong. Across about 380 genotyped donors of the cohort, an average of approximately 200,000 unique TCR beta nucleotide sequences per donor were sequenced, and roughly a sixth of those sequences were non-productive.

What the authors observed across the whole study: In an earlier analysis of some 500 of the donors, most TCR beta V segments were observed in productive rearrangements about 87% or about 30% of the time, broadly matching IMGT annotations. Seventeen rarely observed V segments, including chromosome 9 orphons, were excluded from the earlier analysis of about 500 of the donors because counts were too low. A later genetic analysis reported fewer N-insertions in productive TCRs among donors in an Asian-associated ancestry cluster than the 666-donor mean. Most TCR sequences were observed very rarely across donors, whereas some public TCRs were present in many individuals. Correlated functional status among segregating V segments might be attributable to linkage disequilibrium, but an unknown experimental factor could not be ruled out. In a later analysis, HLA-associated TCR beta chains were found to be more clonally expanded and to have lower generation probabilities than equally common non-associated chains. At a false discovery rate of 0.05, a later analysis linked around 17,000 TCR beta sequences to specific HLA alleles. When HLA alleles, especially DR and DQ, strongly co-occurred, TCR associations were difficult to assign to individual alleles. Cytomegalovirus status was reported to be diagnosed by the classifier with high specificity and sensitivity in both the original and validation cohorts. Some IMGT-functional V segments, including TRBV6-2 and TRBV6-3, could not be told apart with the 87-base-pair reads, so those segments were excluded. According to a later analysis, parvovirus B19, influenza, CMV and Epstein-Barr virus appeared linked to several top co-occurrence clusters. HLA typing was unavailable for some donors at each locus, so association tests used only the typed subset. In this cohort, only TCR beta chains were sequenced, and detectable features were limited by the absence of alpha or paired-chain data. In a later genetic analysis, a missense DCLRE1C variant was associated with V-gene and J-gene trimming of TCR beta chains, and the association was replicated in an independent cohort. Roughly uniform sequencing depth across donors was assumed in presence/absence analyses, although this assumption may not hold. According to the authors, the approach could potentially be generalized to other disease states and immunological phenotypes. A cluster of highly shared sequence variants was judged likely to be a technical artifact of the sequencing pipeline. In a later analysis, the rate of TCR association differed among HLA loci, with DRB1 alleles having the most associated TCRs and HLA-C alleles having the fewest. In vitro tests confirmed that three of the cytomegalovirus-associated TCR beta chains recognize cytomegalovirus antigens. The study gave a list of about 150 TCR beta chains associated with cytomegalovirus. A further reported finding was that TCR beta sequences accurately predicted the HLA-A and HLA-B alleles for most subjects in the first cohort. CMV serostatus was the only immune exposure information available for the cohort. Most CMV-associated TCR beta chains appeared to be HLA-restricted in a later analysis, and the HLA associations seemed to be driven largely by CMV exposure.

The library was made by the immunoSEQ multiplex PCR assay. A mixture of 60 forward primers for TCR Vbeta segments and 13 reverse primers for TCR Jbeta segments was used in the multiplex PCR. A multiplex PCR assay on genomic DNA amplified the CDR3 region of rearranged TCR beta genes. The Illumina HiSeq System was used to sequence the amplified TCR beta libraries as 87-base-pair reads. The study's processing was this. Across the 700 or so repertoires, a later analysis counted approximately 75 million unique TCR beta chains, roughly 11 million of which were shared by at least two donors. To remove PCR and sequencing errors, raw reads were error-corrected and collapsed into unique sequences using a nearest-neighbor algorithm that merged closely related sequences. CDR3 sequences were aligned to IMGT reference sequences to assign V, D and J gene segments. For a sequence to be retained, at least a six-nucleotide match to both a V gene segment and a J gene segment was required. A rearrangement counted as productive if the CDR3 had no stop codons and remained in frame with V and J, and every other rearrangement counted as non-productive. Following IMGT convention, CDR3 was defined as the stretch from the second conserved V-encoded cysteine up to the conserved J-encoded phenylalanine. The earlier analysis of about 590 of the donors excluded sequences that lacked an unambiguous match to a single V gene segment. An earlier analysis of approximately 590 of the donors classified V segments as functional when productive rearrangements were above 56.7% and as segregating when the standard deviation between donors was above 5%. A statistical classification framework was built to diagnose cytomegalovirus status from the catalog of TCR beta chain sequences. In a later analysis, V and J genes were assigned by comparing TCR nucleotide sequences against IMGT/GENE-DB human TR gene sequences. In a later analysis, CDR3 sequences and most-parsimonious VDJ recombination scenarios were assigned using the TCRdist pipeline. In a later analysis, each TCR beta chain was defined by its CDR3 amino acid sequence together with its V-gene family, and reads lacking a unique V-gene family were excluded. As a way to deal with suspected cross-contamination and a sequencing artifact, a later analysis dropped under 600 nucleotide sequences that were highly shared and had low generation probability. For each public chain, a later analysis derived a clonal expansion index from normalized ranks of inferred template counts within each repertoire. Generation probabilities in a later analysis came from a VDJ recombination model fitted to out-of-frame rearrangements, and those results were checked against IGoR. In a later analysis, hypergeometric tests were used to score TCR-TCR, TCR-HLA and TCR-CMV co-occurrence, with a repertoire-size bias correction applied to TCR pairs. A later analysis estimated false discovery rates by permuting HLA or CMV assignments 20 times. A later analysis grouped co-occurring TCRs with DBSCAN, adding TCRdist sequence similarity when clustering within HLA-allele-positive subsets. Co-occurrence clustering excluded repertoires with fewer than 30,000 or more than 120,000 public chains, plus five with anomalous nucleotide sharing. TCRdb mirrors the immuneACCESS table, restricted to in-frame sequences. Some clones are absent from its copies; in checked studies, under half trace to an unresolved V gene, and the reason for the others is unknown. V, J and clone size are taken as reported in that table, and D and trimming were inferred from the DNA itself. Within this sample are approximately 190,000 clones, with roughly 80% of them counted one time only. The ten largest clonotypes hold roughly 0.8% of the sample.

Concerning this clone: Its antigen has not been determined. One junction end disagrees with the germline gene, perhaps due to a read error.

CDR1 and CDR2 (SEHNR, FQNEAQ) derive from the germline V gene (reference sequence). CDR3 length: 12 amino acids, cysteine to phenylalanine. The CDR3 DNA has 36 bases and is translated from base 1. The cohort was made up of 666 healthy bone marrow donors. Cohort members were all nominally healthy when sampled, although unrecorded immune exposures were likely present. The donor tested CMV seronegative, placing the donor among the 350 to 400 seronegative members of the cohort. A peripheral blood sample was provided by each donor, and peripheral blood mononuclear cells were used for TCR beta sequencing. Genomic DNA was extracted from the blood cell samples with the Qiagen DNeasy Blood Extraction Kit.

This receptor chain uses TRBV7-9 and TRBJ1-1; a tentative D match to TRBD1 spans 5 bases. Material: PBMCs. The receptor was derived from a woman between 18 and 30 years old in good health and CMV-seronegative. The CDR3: CSSSLLGGEAFF. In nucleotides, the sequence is TGTTCCAGCAGCTTACTCGGGGGTGAAGCTTTCTTT.